This T cell receptor (beta chain) is drawn from a study of siplizumab effects on memory and regulatory T cells. Details on this clone: Its antigen is undetermined.

The study, taken as a whole, reports: Solely a minor proportion of alloreactive clones could be assigned to unstimulated subsets. A mean of approximately 69% of mappable alloreactive CD4+ clones were Treg-derived with siplizumab, compared with about 27% in controls.

From germline, CDR1 is SNHLY and CDR2 FYNNEI. V was trimmed by 8 bases and J by 4 bases, leaving 14 bases between them. The CDR3 covers 13 residues. Roughly 10^5 TCR templates were assayed per sample. Generated by immunoSEQ multiplex PCR, the TCRdb table keeps only in-frame clones and is missing some. The sample includes around 99,000 clones, under 95% of them seen just once. The receptor's source is a human donor in good health. Sequencing was done on a sample of Tregs sorted from blood. The chain combines TRBV2 with TRBJ1-2; D is ambiguous. The CDR3 protein is CASRWEGVYGYTF. The CDR3, as DNA: TGTGCCAGCCGATGGGAGGGTGTCTATGGCTACACCTTC. The variable domain in full, completed from reference TRBV2 and TRBJ1-2, reads EPEVTQTPSHQVTQMGQEVILRCVPISNHLYFYWYRQILGQKVEFLVSFYNNEISEKSEIFDDQFSVERPDGSNFTLKIRSTKLEDSAMYFCASRWEGVYGYTFGSGTRLTVV.